This entry is about one TCR beta chain. This sample was included in a study of blood T cell repertoires in COVID-19. Study-level background: Sources were T cells, B-cell-depleted T cells, or PBMCs; the material itself was cDNA or gDNA.

All enrollees were about 18 to 89 years old and from roughly 26 US areas. Cohorts were based on clinical histories the participants reported. This CDR3 spans 11 amino acids. Germline-derived CDR1 and CDR2 are SGHAT and FQNNGV. V lost 5 bases, J lost 2 bases, and 3 bases lay in between. The data were produced by immunoSEQ multiplex PCR, yet TCRdb's version contains in-frame clones alone and is incomplete. In the table there are about 400,000 clones, roughly 90% of which are singletons. The sequence was collected from a woman aged 25 to 39 who had recovered from COVID-19. Sequenced input: PBMCs or T cells enriched from blood (not recorded which). The chain combines TRBV11-2 with TRBJ2-5; the D is unclear. The DNA of the CDR3 is TGTGCCAGCAGCGAGCAAGAGACCCAGTACTTC. Translated, it gives CASSEQETQYF.